This TCR beta chain was identified in a study of blood T cell repertoires in COVID-19. Germline-derived CDR1 and CDR2 are SGHTA and FQGNSA. The V end lost 1 base, the J end lost 3 bases, and 10 bases lay between the germline ends. The CDR3 runs to 15 residues. Repertoires were generated with immunoSEQ multiplex PCR, while TCRdb's copy carries only in-frame clones and drops some. The data show some 340,000 clones, with more than 70% seen just once and approximately 5.3% held by the top ten. This clone was counted once. This TCR came from a woman aged 30 to 39 who had recovered from COVID-19. The rearrangement links TRBV7-2 to TRBJ1-3, with TRBD1 as a possible D gene (6 bases). Sequences were obtained from PBMCs or T cells enriched from blood (not recorded which). The chain's CDR3 is CASSLVRDIGNTIYF. Here the CDR3 DNA reads TGTGCCAGCAGCTTAGTCCGGGACATTGGAAACACCATATATTTT.